The TCR beta chain described here comes from a study of patients and donors after allogeneic stem cell transplantation. Ten or more counts support this clonotype. This CDR3 has 16 amino acids. V lost 4 bases, J lost 0 bases, and 15 bases lay in between. Germline CDR1 MNHEY, CDR2 SVGAGI. TCRdb called the RT-PCR reads again in MiXCR, with one record for every CDR3 protein. The sample consists of 150,000 to 200,000 distinct CDR3 sequences, roughly 30% of them appearing once. The sequence came from a human donor who was either an allogeneic HSCT recipient or a stem cell or donor lymphocyte infusion donor (not recorded which). It is not recorded whose cells these are; they may come from a transplant donor. Source material: blood, either unsorted or a sorted T cell fraction (not recorded which). This chain uses TRBV6-5 with TRBJ1-1; D call uncertain. The CDR3 sequence: CASSFSVFPMNTEAFF. CDR3 bases: TGTGCCAGCAGTTTCTCTGTCTTTCCCATGAACACTGAAGCTTTCTTT.